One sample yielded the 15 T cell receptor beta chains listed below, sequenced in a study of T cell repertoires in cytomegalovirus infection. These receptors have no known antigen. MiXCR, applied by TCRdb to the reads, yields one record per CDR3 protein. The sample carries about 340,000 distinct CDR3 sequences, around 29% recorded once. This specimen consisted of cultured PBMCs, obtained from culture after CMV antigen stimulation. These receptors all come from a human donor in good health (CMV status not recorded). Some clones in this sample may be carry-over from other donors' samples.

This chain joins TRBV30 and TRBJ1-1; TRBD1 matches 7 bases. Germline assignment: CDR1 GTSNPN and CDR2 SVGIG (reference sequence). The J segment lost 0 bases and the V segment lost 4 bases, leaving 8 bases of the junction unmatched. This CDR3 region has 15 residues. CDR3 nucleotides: TGTGCCTGGAACGCGGGACAGACTATGAACACTGAAGCTTTCTTT. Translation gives CAWNAGQTMNTEAFF.

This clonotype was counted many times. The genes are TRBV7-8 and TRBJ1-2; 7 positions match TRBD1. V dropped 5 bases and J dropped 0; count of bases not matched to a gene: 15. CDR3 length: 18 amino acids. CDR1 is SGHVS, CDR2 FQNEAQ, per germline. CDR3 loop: CASSPTRILTGTNYGYTF. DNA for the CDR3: TGTGCCAGCAGCCCAACCCGAATCTTGACAGGGACTAACTATGGCTACACCTTC.

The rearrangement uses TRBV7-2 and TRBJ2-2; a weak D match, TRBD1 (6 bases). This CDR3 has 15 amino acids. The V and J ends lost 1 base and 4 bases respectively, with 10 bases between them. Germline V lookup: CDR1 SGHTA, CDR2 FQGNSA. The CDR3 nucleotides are TGTGCCAGCAGCTTAGACGCCAGGGGCACCGGGGAGCTGTTTTTT. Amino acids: CASSLDARGTGELFF.

The CDR3 reads CASSWNPDTLSYEQYF. CDR3 in DNA: TGCGCCAGCAGCTGGAACCCGGACACTCTCTCCTACGAGCAGTACTTC. The chain has TRBV5-1 and TRBJ2-7, with D possibly being TRBD1 (5 bases). This CDR3 has 16 amino acids. The V end was cut by 3 bases, the J end by 0 bases, with 16 bases between. Germline V gene sequence: CDR1 SGHRS, CDR2 YFSETQ.

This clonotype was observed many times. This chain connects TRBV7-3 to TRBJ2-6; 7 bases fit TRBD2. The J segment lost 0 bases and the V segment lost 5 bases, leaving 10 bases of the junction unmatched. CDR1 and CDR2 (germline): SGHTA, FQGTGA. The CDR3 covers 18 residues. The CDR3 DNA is TGTGCCAGCAGCCCTAAAGGCGGCGGGGGCTCTGGGGCCAACGTCCTGACTTTC. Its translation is CASSPKGGGGSGANVLTF.

The CDR3 bases are TGTGCCGCGGCGGGAGGCTCCTACAATGAGCAGTTCTTC. Amino acid sequence: CAAAGGSYNEQFF. The rearrangement uses TRBV19 and TRBJ2-1; 8 positions agree with TRBD2. The junction had 3 bases not matched to a gene; V was cut back by 11 bases and J by 0 bases. Germline values: CDR1 LNHDA, CDR2 SQIVND (reference sequence). The CDR3 contains 13 residues.

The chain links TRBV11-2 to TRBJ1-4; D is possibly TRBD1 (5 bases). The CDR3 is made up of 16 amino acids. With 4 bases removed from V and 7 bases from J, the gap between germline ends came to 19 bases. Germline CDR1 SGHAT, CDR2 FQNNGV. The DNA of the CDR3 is TGTGCCAGCAGCTCGCTCCCTCGGGGCGGGGTTGAAAAACTGTTTTTT. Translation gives CASSSLPRGGVEKLFF.

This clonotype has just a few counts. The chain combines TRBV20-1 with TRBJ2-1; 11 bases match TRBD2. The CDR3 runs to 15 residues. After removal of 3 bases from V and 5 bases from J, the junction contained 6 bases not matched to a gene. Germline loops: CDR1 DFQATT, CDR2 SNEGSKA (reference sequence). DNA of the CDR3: TGCAGTGCTAGGAAAACTAGCGGGGGTCACAATGAGCAGTTCTTC. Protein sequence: CSARKTSGGHNEQFF.

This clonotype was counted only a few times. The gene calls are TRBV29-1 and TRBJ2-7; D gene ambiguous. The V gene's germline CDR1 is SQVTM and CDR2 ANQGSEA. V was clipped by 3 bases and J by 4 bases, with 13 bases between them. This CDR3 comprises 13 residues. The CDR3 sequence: CSVEKGQGYEQYF. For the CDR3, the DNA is TGCAGCGTTGAGAAAGGGCAAGGTTACGAGCAGTACTTC.

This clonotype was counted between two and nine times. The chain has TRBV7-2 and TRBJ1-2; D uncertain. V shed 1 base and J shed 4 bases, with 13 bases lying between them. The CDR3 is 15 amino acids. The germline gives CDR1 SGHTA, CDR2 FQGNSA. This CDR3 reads CASSLGPEAPYGYTF. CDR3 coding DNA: TGTGCCAGCAGCTTAGGGCCCGAAGCGCCCTATGGCTACACCTTC.

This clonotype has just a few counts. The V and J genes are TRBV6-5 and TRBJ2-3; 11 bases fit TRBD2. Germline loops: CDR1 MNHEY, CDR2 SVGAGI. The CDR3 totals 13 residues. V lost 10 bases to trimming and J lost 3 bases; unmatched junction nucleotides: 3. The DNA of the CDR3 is TGTGCCACCCGACTAGCGGGGACAGATACGCAGTATTTT. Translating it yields CATRLAGTDTQYF.

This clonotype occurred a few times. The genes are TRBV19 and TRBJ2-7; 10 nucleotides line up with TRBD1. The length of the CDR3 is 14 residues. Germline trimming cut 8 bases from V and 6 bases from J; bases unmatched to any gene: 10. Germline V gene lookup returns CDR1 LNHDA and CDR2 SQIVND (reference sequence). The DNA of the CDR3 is TGTGCCAGTGATCGGGGGACAGGGGAGGTCGAGCAGTACTTC. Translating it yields CASDRGTGEVEQYF.

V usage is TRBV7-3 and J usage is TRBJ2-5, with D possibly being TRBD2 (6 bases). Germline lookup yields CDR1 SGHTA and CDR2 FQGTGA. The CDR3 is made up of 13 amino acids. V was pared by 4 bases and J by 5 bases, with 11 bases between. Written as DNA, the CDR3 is TGTGCCAGCAGCTCTAGCGTTCGGGAGACCCAGTACTTC. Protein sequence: CASSSSVRETQYF.

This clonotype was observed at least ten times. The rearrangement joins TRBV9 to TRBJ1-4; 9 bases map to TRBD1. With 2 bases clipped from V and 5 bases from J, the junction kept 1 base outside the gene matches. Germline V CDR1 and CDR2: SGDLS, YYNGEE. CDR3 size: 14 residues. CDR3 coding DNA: TGTGCCAGCAGCGTGGGACAGGGCAATGAAAAACTGTTTTTT. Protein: CASSVGQGNEKLFF.

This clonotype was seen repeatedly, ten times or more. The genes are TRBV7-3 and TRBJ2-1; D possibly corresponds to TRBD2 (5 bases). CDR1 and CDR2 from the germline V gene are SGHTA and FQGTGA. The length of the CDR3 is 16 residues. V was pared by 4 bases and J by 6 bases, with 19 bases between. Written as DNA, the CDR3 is TGTGCCAGCAGCTCTTCTAGCAGCCGAGACGTCAATGAGCAGTTCTTC. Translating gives CASSSSSSRDVNEQFF. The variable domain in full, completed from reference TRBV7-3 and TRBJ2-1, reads GAGVSQTPSNKVTEKGKYVELRCDPISGHTALYWYRQSLGQGPEFLIYFQGTGAADDSGLPNDRFFAVRPEGSVSTLKIQRTERGDSAVYLCASSSSSSRDVNEQFFGPGTRLTVL.